This T cell receptor (beta chain) was documented in a study of PD-1 blockade in classical Hodgkin lymphoma. A note on this clone: Antigen: not known.

Time point denoted: cycle 4 day 1 (C4D1), after 6 weeks of nivolumab. In every patient, relapse followed autologous stem cell transplantation, while exposure to brentuximab vedotin differed. Method: immunoSEQ multiplex PCR; TCRdb's copy keeps in-frame clones and lacks some. The data hold some 52,000 clones, with approximately 89% observed a single time. V was pared by 2 bases and J by 4 bases, with 9 bases between. Germline V gene lookup returns CDR1 MNHEY and CDR2 SMNVEV (reference sequence). This CDR3 contains 13 residues. General study results and limits: Newly diagnosed patients had diversity similar to the baseline diversity of complete responders. TCR diversity in CD4+, not CD8+, cells rose significantly by C4D1. Compared with healthy donors, newly diagnosed patients reportedly showed lower baseline TCR diversity.

The sequence came from a human donor with classical Hodgkin lymphoma. The material was peripheral blood mononuclear cells (PBMCs), obtained before the fourth cycle of nivolumab. The V and J genes are TRBV27 and TRBJ2-7, with D maybe TRBD1 (6 bases). For the CDR3, the DNA is TGTGCCAGCAGTTTAGGGACAAATTACGAGCAGTACTTC. Encoded protein: CASSLGTNYEQYF.